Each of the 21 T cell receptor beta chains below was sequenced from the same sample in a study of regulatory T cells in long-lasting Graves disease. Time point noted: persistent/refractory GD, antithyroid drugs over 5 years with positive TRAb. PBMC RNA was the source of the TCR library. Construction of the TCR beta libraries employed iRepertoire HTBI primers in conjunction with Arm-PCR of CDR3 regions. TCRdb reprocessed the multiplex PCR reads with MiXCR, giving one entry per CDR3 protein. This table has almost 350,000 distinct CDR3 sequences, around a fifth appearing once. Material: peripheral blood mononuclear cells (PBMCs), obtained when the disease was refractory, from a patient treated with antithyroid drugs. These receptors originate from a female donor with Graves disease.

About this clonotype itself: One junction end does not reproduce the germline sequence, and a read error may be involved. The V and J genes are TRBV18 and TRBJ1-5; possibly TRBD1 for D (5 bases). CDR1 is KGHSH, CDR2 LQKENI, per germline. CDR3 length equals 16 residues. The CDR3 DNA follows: TGTGTCAGCTCACCAGGGCTAAACGGCCGGGATCAGCCCCAGCATTTT. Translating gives CVSSPGLNGRDQPQHF.

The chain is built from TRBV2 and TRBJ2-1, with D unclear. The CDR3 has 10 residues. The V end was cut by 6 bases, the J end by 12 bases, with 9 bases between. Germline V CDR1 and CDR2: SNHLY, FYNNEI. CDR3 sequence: CASSPFRQFF. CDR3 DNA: TGTGCCAGCAGCCCGTTTAGGCAGTTCTTC.

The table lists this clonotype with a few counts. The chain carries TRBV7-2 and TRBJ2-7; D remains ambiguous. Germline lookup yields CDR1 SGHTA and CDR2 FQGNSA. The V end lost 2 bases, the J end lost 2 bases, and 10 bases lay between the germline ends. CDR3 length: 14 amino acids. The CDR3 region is CASSLRQFTYEQYF. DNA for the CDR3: TGTGCCAGCAGCTTAAGGCAATTTACCTACGAGCAGTACTTC.

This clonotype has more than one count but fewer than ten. In DNA form, the CDR3 reads TGTGCCAGCAGCCCAGGACCGGAGGGTCAGCCCCAGCATTTT. It specifies CASSPGPEGQPQHF. The chain joins TRBV7-9 to TRBJ1-5; no clear D gene. CDR1 is SEHNR, CDR2 FQNEAQ, per germline (reference sequence). CDR3 length: 14 residues. Trimming pared 5 bases from V and 6 bases from J, leaving 14 bases between.

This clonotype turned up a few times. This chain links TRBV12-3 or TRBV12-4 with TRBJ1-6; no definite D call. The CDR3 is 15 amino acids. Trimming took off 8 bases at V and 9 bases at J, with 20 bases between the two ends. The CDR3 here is CASGPQSGKGSPLHF. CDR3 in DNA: TGTGCCAGCGGCCCTCAATCGGGGAAGGGTTCACCCCTCCACTTT.

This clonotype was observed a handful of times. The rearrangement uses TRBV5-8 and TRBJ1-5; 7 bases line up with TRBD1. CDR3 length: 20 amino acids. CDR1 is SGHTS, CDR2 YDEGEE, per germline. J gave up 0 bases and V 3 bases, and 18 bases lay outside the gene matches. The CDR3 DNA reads TGTGCCAGCAGCTATTGCGTGAAGGGGGCCGTAGCTTATAGCAATCAGCCCCAGCATTTT. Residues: CASSYCVKGAVAYSNQPQHF.

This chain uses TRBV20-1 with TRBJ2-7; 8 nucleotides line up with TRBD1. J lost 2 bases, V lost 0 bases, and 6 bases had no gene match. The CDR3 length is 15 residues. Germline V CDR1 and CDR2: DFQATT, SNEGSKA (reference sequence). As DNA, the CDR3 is TGCAGTGCTAGAGACCCCGGACAGGGAACCTACGAGCAGTACTTC. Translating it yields CSARDPGQGTYEQYF.

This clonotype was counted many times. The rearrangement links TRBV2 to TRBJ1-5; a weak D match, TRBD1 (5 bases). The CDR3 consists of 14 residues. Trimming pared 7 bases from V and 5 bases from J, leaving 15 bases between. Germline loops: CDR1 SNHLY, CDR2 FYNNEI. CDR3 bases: TGTGCCAGCAAGGGGACCGGTCGATATCAGCCCCAGCATTTT. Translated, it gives CASKGTGRYQPQHF.

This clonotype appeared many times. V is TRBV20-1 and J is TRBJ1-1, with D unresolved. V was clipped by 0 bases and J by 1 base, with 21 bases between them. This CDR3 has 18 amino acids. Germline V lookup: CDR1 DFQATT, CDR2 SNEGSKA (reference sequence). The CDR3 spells CSARDAPLPPRSNTEAFF. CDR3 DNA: TGCAGTGCTAGAGATGCGCCACTCCCCCCCCGATCGAACACTGAAGCTTTCTTT.

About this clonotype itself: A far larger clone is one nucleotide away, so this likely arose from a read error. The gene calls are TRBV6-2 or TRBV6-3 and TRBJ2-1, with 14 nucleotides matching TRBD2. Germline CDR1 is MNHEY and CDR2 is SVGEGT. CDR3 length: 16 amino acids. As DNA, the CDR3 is TGTGCCAGCAGCAGACTAGCGGGAGGGGTTGGTAATGAGCAGCTCTTC. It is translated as CASSRLAGGVGNEQLF.

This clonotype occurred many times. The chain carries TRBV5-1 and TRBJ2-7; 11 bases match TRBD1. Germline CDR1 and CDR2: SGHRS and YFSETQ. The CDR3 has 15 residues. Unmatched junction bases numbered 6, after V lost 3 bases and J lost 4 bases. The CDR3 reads CASSSTGQGEYEQYF. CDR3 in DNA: TGCGCCAGCAGCTCCACGGGACAGGGGGAGTACGAGCAGTACTTC. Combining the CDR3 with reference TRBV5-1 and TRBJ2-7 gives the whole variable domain KAGVTQTPRYLIKTRGQQVTLSCSPISGHRSVSWYQQTPGQGLQFLFEYFSETQRNKGNFPGRFSGRQFSNSRSEMNVSTLELGDSALYLCASSSTGQGEYEQYFGPGTRLTVT.

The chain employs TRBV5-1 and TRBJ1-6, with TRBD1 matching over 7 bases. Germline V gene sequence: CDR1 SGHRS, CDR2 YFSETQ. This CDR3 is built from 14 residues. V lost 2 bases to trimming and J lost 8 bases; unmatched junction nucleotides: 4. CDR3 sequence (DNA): TGCGCCAGCAGCTTCCGGGGGACAGATTCACCCCTCCACTTT. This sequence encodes CASSFRGTDSPLHF.

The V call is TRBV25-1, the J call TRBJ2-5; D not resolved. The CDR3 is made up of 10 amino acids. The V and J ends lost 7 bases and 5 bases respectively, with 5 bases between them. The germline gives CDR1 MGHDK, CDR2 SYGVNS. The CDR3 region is CASMGETQYF. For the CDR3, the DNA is TGTGCCAGCATGGGGGAGACCCAGTACTTC.

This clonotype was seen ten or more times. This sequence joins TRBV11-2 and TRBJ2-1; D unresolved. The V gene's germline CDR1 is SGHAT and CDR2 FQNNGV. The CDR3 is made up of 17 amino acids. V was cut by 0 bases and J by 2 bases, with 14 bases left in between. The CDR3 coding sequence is TGTGCCAGCAGCTTAGATTTAGGCAGTGGGGCCTACAATGAGCAGTTCTTC. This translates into CASSLDLGSGAYNEQFF.

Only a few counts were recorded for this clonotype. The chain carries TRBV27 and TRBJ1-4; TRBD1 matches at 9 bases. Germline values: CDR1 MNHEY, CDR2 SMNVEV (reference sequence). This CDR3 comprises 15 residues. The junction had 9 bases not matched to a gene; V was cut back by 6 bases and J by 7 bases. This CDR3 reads CASSFRTGQGEKLFF. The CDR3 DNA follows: TGTGCCAGCAGCTTCCGTACGGGACAGGGTGAAAAACTGTTTTTT. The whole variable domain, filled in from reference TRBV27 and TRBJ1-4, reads EAQVTQNPRYLITVTGKKLTVTCSQNMNHEYMSWYRQDPGLGLRQIYYSMNVEVTDKGDVPEGYKVSRKEKRNFPLILESPSPNQTSLYFCASSFRTGQGEKLFFGSGTQLSVL.

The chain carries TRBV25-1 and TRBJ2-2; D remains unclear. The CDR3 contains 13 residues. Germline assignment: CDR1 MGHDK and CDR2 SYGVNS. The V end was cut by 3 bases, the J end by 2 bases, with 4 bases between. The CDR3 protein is CASSDVNTGELFF. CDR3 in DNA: TGTGCCAGCAGTGACGTTAACACCGGGGAGCTGTTTTTT.

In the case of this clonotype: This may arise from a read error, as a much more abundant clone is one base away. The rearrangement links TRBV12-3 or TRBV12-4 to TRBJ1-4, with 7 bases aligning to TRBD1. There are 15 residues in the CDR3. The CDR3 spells CASSLVGRGYEKPFF. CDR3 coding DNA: TGTGCCAGCAGTTTAGTGGGCAGGGGGTACGAAAAACCGTTTTTT.

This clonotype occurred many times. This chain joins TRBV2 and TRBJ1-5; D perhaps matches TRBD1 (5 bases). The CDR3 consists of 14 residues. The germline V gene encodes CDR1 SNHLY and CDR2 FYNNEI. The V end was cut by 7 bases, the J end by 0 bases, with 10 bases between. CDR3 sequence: CASKLRGSNQPQHF. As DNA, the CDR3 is TGTGCCAGCAAGCTGAGGGGTAGCAATCAGCCCCAGCATTTT.

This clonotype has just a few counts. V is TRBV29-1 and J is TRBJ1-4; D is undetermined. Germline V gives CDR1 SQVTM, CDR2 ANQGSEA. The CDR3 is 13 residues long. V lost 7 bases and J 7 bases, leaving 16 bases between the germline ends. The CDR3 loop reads CSAWALGFEKLFF. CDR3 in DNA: TGCAGCGCCTGGGCCCTTGGATTTGAAAAACTGTTTTTT.

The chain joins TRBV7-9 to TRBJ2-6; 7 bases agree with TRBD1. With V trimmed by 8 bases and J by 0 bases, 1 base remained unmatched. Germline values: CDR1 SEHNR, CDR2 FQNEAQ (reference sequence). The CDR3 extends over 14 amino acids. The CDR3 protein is CASAGGSGANVLTF. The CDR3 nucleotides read TGTGCCAGCGCAGGGGGCTCTGGGGCCAACGTCCTGACTTTC.

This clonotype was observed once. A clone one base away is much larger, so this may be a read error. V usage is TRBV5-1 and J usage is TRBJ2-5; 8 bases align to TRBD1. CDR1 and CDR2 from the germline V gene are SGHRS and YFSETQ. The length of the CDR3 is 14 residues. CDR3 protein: CASMRDRYQETQHF. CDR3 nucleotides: TGCGCCAGCATGAGGGACAGGTACCAAGAGACCCAGCACTTC.